The 17 T cell receptor beta chains listed next were all sequenced from one sample in a study of cytomegalovirus exposure and HLA in healthy donors. Clones were read by immunoSEQ multiplex PCR, and TCRdb kept only the in-frame ones, dropping some. The sample holds over 200,000 clones, around four fifths seen once. The specimen sequenced was PBMCs. The receptors were sampled from a woman between 18 and 30 years old in good health and CMV-seronegative.

This rearrangement joins TRBV6-5 to TRBJ2-2, with D maybe TRBD1 (5 bases). The CDR3 spans 14 residues. Germline assignment: CDR1 MNHEY and CDR2 SVGAGI. The V end was cut by 4 bases, the J end by 4 bases, with 10 bases between. CDR3 sequence reads: CASSWGQGTGELFF. The CDR3 DNA follows: TGTGCCAGCAGTTGGGGCCAGGGCACCGGGGAGCTGTTTTTT.

The DNA of the CDR3 is TGTGCCAGCAGCTGGGGCAGGGGACAACAGTACGAGCAGTACTTC. This translates into CASSWGRGQQYEQYF. The rearrangement uses TRBV11-2 and TRBJ2-7; possibly TRBD1 for D (6 bases). Trimming took 4 bases from V and 4 from J, leaving 17 bases between them. Germline V gene lookup returns CDR1 SGHAT and CDR2 FQNNGV. The CDR3 is made up of 15 amino acids.

This CDR3 is CASSLAGRAGQPQHF. DNA of the CDR3: TGTGCCAGCAGCTTAGCGGGCAGGGCAGGGCAGCCCCAGCATTTT. The chain carries TRBV7-9 and TRBJ1-5; TRBD1 is a possible D gene (5 bases). Between the trimmed V and J ends, which lost 0 bases and 7 bases, there was a span of 13 bases. Germline CDR1 reads SEHNR; CDR2 reads FQNEAQ (reference sequence). This CDR3 comprises 15 residues. The full variable domain, with the rest looked up from reference TRBV7-9 and TRBJ1-5, is DTGVSQNPRHKITKRGQNVTFRCDPISEHNRLYWYRQTLGQGPEFLTYFQNEAQLEKSRLLSDRFSAERPKGSFSTLEIQRTEQGDSAMYLCASSLAGRAGQPQHFGDGTRLSIL.

The rearrangement links TRBV2 to TRBJ1-2, with D possibly being TRBD1 (5 bases). The length of the CDR3 is 12 residues. Germline V gene lookup returns CDR1 SNHLY and CDR2 FYNNEI. V lost 5 bases, J lost 4 bases, and 8 bases lay in between. CDR3 nucleotides: TGTGCCAGCAGTCGTCAGGGCTATGGCTACACCTTC. This gives the protein CASSRQGYGYTF. The whole variable domain, filled in from reference TRBV2 and TRBJ1-2, reads EPEVTQTPSHQVTQMGQEVILRCVPISNHLYFYWYRQILGQKVEFLVSFYNNEISEKSEIFDDQFSVERPDGSNFTLKIRSTKLEDSAMYFCASSRQGYGYTFGSGTRLTVV.

This clone was recorded once. The chain couples TRBV5-1 to TRBJ1-1; D perhaps matches TRBD1 (5 bases). Trimming removed 0 bases at V and 10 bases at J, with 16 bases between. The CDR3 spans 14 residues. The V gene's germline CDR1 is SGHRS and CDR2 YFSETQ. In DNA, the CDR3 is TGCGCCAGCAGCTTGGCCGAAGGCAGGGCGACAGCTTTCTTT. Translated: CASSLAEGRATAFF.

This rearrangement joins TRBV7-9 to TRBJ2-5; TRBD1 matches 8 bases. CDR1 and CDR2 (germline): SEHNR, FQNEAQ (reference sequence). Trimming at V came to 1 base and at J to 5 bases, leaving 6 bases not matched to a gene. The CDR3 consists of 15 residues. This chain's CDR3 is CASSLGQGLTETQYF. The CDR3 coding sequence is TGTGCCAGCAGCTTAGGACAGGGGCTTACGGAGACCCAGTACTTC. The entire variable domain, with the rest obtained from reference TRBV7-9 and TRBJ2-5, is as follows: DTGVSQNPRHKITKRGQNVTFRCDPISEHNRLYWYRQTLGQGPEFLTYFQNEAQLEKSRLLSDRFSAERPKGSFSTLEIQRTEQGDSAMYLCASSLGQGLTETQYFGPGTRLLVL.

This chain uses TRBV5-1 with TRBJ2-7; TRBD1 or TRBD2 may be the D gene (5 bases each). The CDR3 runs to 14 residues. V lost 4 bases and J lost 2, with 13 bases in between. The V gene's germline CDR1 is SGHRS and CDR2 YFSETQ. This CDR3 is CASSPRDGPYEQYF. The DNA of the CDR3 is TGCGCCAGCAGCCCCCGGGACGGCCCCTACGAGCAGTACTTC.

This chain uses TRBV19 with TRBJ1-3, with D hard to call. CDR3 length equals 18 residues. The V gene's germline CDR1 is LNHDA and CDR2 SQIVND (reference sequence). The V end lost 0 bases, the J end lost 0 bases, and 15 bases lay between the germline ends. The CDR3 coding sequence is TGTGCCAGTAGTATAGACAGCAAGTCTACACCCTCTGGAAACACCATATATTTT. Protein: CASSIDSKSTPSGNTIYF.

V gene TRBV5-6 combines with J gene TRBJ2-5; D is unclear. Trimming shortened V by 6 bases and J by 3 bases, and 9 bases separated the two germline ends. Germline assignment: CDR1 SGHDT and CDR2 YYEEEE. The CDR3 loop spans 12 amino acids. CDR3 protein: CASTRQKETQYF. In DNA, the CDR3 is TGTGCCAGCACGAGGCAGAAAGAGACCCAGTACTTC. Variable domain in full (rest from reference TRBV5-6 and TRBJ2-5): DAGVTQSPTHLIKTRGQQVTLRCSPKSGHDTVSWYQQALGQGPQFIFQYYEEEERQRGNFPDRFSGHQFPNYSSELNVNALLLGDSALYLCASTRQKETQYFGPGTRLLVL.

The gene calls are TRBV9 and TRBJ1-2; possibly TRBD1 for D (5 bases). Trimming removed 7 bases from V and 2 bases from J, with 15 bases in between. Germline V gene data show CDR1 as SGDLS and CDR2 as YYNGEE. The CDR3 totals 14 residues. Here the CDR3 DNA reads TGTGCCAGCTCCCCCCAGGGACCCAACTATGGCTACACCTTC. It translates to CASSPQGPNYGYTF. Looking up the rest from reference TRBV9 and TRBJ1-2 gives the full variable domain: DSGVTQTPKHLITATGQRVTLRCSPRSGDLSVYWYQQSLDQGLQFLIQYYNGEERAKGNILERFSAQQFPDLHSELNLSSLELGDSALYFCASSPQGPNYGYTFGSGTRLTVV.

The chain is built from TRBV19 and TRBJ2-1; 8 bases are a match to TRBD2. The germline V gene has CDR1 LNHDA and CDR2 SQIVND (reference sequence). CDR3 length: 15 amino acids. The junction had 11 bases not matched to a gene; V was cut back by 5 bases and J by 8 bases. CDR3 sequence reads: CASSLPGLVIYEQFF. CDR3 nucleotides: TGTGCCAGTAGTCTACCGGGACTAGTGATCTATGAGCAGTTCTTC.

The chain couples TRBV29-1 to TRBJ2-3, with 12 bases that match TRBD2. CDR3 length equals 14 residues. CDR1 is SQVTM, CDR2 ANQGSEA, per germline. V lost 6 bases and J lost 4; bases outside the gene matches: 5. This chain's CDR3 is CSVGLAGSADTQYF. CDR3 nucleotide sequence: TGCAGCGTAGGACTAGCGGGAAGCGCAGATACGCAGTATTTT.

The V gene is TRBV7-2, the J gene TRBJ2-1; a weak D match, TRBD1 (5 bases). From germline, CDR1 is SGHTA and CDR2 FQGNSA. V lost 3 bases to trimming and J lost 4 bases, with 7 bases between them. CDR3 length equals 13 residues. As DNA, the CDR3 is TGTGCCAGCAGCTTTGACAGTTACAATGAGCAGTTCTTC. It codes for CASSFDSYNEQFF. The full variable domain, with the rest looked up from reference TRBV7-2 and TRBJ2-1, is GAGVSQSPSNKVTEKGKDVELRCDPISGHTALYWYRQSLGQGLEFLIYFQGNSAPDKSGLPSDRFSAERTGGSVSTLTIQRTQQEDSAVYLCASSFDSYNEQFFGPGTRLTVL.

Worth noting for this clone: Other nucleotide sequences from this sample produce the same CDR3. The V and J genes are TRBV5-1 and TRBJ2-2; no clear D gene. The V and J ends lost 1 base and 5 bases respectively, with 3 bases between them. Germline loops: CDR1 SGHRS, CDR2 YFSETQ. The CDR3 length is 12 residues. CDR3 in amino acids: CASSLSTGELFF. The CDR3 DNA is TGCGCCAGCAGCTTGAGTACCGGGGAGCTGTTTTTT.

V usage is TRBV27 and J usage is TRBJ2-3, with 9 positions matching TRBD2. This CDR3 has 16 amino acids. Unmatched junction bases numbered 3, after V lost 2 bases and J lost 0 bases. The germline gives CDR1 MNHEY, CDR2 SMNVEV (reference sequence). CDR3: CASSLVTSGSTDTQYF. The CDR3 coding sequence is TGTGCCAGCAGTTTAGTGACTAGCGGTAGCACAGATACGCAGTATTTT.

Concerning this clone: Other nucleotide sequences in the sample specify the same CDR3. V usage is TRBV5-1 and J usage is TRBJ1-1; no clear D gene. CDR3 length: 11 amino acids. Germline loops: CDR1 SGHRS, CDR2 YFSETQ. Trimming cost V 4 bases and J 4 bases, with 5 bases left between them. CDR3: CASSRGTEAFF. The CDR3 DNA is TGCGCCAGCAGCCGTGGCACTGAAGCTTTCTTT. Together with reference TRBV5-1 and TRBJ1-1, the CDR3 gives the full variable domain: KAGVTQTPRYLIKTRGQQVTLSCSPISGHRSVSWYQQTPGQGLQFLFEYFSETQRNKGNFPGRFSGRQFSNSRSEMNVSTLELGDSALYLCASSRGTEAFFGQGTRLTVV.

The chain has TRBV27 and TRBJ2-7, with TRBD1 as a possible D gene (5 bases). The germline V gene has CDR1 MNHEY and CDR2 SMNVEV (reference sequence). Trimming cost V 6 bases and J 3 bases, with 15 bases left between them. This CDR3 contains 14 residues. The CDR3 reads CASSRTFFDYEQYF. The CDR3 nucleotides are TGTGCCAGCAGCCGGACATTTTTCGACTACGAGCAGTACTTC.